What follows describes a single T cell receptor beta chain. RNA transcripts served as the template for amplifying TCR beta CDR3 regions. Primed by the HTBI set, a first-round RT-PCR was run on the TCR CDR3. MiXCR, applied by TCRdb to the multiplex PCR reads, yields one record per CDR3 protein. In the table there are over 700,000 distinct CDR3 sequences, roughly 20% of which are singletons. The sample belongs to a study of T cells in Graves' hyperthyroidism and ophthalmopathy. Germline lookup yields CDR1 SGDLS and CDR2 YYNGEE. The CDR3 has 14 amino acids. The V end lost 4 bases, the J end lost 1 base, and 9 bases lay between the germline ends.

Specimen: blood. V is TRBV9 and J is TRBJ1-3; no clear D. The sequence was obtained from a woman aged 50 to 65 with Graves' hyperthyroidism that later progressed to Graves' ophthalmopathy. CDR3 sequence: CASSTPGSGNTIYF. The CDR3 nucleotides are TGTGCCAGCAGCACACCAGGTTCTGGAAACACCATATATTTT.